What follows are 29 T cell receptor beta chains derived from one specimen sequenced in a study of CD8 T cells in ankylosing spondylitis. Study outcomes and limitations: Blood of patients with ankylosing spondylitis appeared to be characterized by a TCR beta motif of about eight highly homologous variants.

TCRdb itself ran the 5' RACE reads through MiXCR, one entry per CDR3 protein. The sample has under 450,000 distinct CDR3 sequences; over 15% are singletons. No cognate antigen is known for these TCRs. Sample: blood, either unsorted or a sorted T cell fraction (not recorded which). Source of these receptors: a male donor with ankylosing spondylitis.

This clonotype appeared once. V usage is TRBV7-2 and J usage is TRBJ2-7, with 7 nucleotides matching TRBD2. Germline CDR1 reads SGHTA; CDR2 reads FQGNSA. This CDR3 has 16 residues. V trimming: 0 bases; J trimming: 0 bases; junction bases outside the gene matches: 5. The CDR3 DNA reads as TGTGCCAGCAGCTTAGCGGGGAGGGAGGGCTCCTACGAGCAGTACTTC. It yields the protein CASSLAGREGSYEQYF.

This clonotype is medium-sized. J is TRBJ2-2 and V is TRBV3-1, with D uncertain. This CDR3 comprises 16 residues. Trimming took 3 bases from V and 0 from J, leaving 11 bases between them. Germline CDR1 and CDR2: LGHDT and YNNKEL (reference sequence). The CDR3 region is CASSHLGSANTGELFF. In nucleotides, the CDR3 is TGTGCCAGCAGCCATTTAGGCAGCGCGAACACCGGGGAGCTGTTTTTT.

The DNA for the CDR3 is TGTGCCAGCAGCCCAACTAGCGGGGGCGGTCGCGAGCAGTACTTC. The encoded protein is CASSPTSGGGREQYF. The chain has TRBV7-2 and TRBJ2-7; 11 bases are a match to TRBD2. The germline V gene has CDR1 SGHTA and CDR2 FQGNSA. The length of the CDR3 is 15 residues. With V trimmed by 5 bases and J by 6 bases, 9 bases remained unmatched.

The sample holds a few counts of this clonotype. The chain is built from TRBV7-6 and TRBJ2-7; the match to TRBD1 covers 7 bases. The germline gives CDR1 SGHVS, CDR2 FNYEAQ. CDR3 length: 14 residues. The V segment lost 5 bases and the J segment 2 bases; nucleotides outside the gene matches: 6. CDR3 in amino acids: CASSPTGAPYEQYF. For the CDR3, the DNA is TGTGCCAGCAGCCCAACAGGGGCACCCTACGAGCAGTACTTC.

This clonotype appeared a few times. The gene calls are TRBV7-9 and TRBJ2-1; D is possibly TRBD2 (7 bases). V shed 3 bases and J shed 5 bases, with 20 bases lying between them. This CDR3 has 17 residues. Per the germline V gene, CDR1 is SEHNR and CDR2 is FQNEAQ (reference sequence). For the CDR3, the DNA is TGTGCCAGCAGCTTGAGAGGGGGGGTCACCGCTAACAATGAGCAGTTCTTC. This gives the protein CASSLRGGVTANNEQFF.

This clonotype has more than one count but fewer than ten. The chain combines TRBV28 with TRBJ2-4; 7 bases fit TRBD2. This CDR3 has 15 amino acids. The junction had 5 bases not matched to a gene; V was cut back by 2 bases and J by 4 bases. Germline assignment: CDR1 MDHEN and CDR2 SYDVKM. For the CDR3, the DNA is TGTGCCAGCAGTTTAATAGGAGCGGGGAAAAACATTCAGTACTTC. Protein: CASSLIGAGKNIQYF.

DNA of the CDR3: TGTGCCAGCATTGCCCTCGTACGCTACGAGCAGTACTTC. Translated, it gives CASIALVRYEQYF. The rearrangement joins TRBV9 to TRBJ2-7; unclear D gene. V lost 6 bases to trimming and J lost 3 bases, with 13 bases between them. CDR1 SGDLS and CDR2 YYNGEE come from the germline V gene. The CDR3 length is 13 residues. Complete variable domain (other parts from reference TRBV9 and TRBJ2-7): DSGVTQTPKHLITATGQRVTLRCSPRSGDLSVYWYQQSLDQGLQFLIQYYNGEERAKGNILERFSAQQFPDLHSELNLSSLELGDSALYFCASIALVRYEQYFGPGTRLTVT.

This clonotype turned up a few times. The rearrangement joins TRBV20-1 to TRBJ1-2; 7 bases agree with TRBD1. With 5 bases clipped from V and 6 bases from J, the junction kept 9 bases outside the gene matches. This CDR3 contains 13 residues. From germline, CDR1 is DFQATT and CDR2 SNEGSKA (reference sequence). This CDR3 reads CSARITGVDGYTF. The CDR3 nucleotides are TGCAGTGCTCGGATTACAGGGGTCGATGGCTACACCTTC.

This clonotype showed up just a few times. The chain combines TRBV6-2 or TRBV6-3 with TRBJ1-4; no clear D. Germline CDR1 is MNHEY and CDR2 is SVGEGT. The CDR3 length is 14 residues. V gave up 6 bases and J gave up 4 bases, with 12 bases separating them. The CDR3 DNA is TGTGCCAGCAGCCAAGGACGGAATAATGAAAAACTGTTTTTT. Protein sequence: CASSQGRNNEKLFF.

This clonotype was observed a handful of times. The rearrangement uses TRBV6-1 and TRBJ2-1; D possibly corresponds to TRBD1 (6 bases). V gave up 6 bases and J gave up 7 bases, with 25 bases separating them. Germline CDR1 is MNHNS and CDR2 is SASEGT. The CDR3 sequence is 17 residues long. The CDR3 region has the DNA TGTGCCAGCAGGCTCAGAATACGGGACACCGTTAGTAATGAGCAGTTCTTC. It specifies CASRLRIRDTVSNEQFF.

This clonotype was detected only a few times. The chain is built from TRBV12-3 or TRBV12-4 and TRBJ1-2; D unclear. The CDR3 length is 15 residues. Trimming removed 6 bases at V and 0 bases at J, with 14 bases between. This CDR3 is CASSTNGVANYGYTF. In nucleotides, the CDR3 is TGTGCCAGCAGCACTAACGGGGTAGCTAACTATGGCTACACCTTC.

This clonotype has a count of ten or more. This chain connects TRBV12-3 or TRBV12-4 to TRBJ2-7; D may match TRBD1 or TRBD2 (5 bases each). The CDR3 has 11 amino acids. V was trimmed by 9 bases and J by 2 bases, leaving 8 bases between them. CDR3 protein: CASGTTYEQYF. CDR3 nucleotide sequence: TGTGCCAGTGGGACGACCTACGAGCAGTACTTC.

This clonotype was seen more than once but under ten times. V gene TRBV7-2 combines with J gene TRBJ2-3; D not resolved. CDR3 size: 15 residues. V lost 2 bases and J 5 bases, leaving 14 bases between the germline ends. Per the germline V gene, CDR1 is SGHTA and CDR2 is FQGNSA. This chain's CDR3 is CASSLSPTRRDTQYF. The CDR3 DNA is TGTGCCAGCAGCTTATCACCGACACGGAGAGATACGCAGTATTTT.

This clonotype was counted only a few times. CDR3 amino acids: CASSRGGAGSNQPQHF. In DNA form, the CDR3 reads TGTGCCAGCTCACGTGGCGGGGCGGGGAGCAATCAGCCCCAGCATTTT. V is TRBV18 and J is TRBJ1-5, with D possibly being TRBD1 (5 bases). V lost 4 bases to trimming and J lost 1 base, with 14 bases between them. The CDR3 runs 16 residues. Germline values: CDR1 KGHSH, CDR2 LQKENI. The full variable domain, completed using reference TRBV18 and TRBJ1-5, is NAGVMQNPRHLVRRRGQEARLRCSPMKGHSHVYWYRQLPEEGLKFMVYLQKENIIDESGMPKERFSAEFPKEGPSILRIQQVVRGDSAAYFCASSRGGAGSNQPQHFGDGTRLSIL.

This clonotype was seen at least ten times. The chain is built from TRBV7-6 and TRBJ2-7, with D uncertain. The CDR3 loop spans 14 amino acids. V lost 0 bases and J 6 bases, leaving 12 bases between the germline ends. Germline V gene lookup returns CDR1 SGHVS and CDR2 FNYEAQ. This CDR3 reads CASSLAYSLGEQYF. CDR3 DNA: TGTGCCAGCAGCTTAGCATACAGTTTAGGCGAGCAGTACTTC.

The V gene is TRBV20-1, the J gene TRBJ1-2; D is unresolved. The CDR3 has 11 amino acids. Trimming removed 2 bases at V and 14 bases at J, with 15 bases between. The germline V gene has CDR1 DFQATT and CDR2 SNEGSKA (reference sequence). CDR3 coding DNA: TGCAGTGCTAGACGCGCAACGGATCCTACCTTC. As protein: CSARRATDPTF.

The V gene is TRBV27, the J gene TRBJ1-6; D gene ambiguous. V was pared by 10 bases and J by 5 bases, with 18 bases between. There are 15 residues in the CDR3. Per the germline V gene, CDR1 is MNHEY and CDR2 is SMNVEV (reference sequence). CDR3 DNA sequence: TGTGCCACCAGGACCGGTCCCCTTAATAATTCACCCCTCCACTTT. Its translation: CATRTGPLNNSPLHF.

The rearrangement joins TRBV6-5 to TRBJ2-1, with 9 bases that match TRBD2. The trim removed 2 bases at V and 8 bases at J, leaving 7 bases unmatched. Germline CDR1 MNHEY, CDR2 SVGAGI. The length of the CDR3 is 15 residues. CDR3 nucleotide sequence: TGTGCCAGCAGTTACGCGGGGGGGCCGTATTATGAGCAGTTCTTC. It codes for CASSYAGGPYYEQFF.

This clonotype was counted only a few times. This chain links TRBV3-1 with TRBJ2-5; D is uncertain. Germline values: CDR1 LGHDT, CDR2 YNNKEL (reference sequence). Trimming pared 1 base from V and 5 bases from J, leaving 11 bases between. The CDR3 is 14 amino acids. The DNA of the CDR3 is TGTGCCAGCAGCCAAGGACCTCACCGGGAGACCCAGTACTTC. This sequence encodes CASSQGPHRETQYF.

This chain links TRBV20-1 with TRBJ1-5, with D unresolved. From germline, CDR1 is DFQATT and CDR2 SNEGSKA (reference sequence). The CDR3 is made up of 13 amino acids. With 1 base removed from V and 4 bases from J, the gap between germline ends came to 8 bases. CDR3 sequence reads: CSARATSNQPQHF. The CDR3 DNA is TGCAGTGCTAGAGCCACCTCTAATCAGCCCCAGCATTTT.

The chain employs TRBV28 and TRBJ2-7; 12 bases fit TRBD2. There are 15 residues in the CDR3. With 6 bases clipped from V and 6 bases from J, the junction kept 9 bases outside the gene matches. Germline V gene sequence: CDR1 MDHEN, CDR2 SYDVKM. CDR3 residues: CASSQLAGGSGEQYF. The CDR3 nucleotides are TGTGCCAGCAGCCAACTAGCGGGAGGTTCGGGCGAGCAGTACTTC.

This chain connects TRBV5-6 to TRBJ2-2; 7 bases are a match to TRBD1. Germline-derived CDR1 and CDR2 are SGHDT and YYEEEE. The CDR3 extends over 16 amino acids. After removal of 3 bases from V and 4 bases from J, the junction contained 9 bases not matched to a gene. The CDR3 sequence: CASSSMTGLGTGELFF. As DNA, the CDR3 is TGTGCCAGCAGCTCCATGACAGGGTTGGGCACCGGGGAGCTGTTTTTT.

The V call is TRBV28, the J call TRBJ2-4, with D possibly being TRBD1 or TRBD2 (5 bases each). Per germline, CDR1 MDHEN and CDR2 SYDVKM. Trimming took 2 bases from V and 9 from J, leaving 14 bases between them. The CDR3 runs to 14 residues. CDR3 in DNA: TGTGCCAGCAGTTTAAGGGGTGGGGGTGTCATTCAGTACTTC. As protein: CASSLRGGGVIQYF.

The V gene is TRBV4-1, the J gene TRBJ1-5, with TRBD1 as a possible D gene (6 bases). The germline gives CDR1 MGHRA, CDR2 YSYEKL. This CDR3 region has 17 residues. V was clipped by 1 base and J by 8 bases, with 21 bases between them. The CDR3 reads CASSQVPWDIDGKPQHF. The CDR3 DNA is TGCGCCAGCAGCCAAGTTCCCTGGGACATAGATGGGAAGCCCCAGCATTTT.

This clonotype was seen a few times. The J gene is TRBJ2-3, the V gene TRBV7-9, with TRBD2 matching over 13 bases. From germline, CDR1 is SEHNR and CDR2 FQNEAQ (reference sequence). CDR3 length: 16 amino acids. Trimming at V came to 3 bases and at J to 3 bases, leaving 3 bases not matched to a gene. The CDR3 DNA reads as TGTGCCAGCAGCTTTGGACTAGCGGGGGTAACAGATACGCAGTATTTT. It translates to CASSFGLAGVTDTQYF.

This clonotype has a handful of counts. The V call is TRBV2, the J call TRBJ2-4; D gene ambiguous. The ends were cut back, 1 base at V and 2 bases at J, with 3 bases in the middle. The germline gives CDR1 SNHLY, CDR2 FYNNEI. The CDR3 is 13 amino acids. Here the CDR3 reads CASSEESKNIQYF. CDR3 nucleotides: TGTGCCAGCAGTGAAGAATCCAAAAACATTCAGTACTTC. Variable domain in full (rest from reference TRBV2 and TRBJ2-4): EPEVTQTPSHQVTQMGQEVILRCVPISNHLYFYWYRQILGQKVEFLVSFYNNEISEKSEIFDDQFSVERPDGSNFTLKIRSTKLEDSAMYFCASSEESKNIQYFGAGTRLSVL.

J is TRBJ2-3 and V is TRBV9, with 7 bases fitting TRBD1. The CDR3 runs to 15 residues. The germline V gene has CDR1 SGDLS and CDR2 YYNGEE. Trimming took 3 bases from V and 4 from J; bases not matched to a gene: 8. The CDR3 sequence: CASSDTRDSADTQYF. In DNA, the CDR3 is TGTGCCAGCAGCGACACCCGGGACAGCGCAGATACGCAGTATTTT.

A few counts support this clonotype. The CDR3 region has the DNA TGTGCCAGCAGTCGTAACTATGGCTACACCTTC. As protein: CASSRNYGYTF. This sequence joins TRBV12-3 or TRBV12-4 and TRBJ1-2, with D hard to call. CDR3 size: 11 residues. Trimming removed 5 bases at V and 1 base at J, with 2 bases between.

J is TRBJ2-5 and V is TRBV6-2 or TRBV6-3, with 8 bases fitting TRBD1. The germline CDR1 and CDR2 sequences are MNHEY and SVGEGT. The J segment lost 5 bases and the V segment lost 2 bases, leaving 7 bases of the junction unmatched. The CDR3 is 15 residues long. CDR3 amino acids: CASSYRGTGRETQYF. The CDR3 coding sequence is TGTGCCAGCAGTTACCGGGGGACAGGACGCGAGACCCAGTACTTC.